Following are 12 T cell receptor beta chains from one sample sequenced in a study of blood T cell repertoires in COVID-19. The assay was immunoSEQ multiplex PCR, and TCRdb's table has in-frame clones only and misses some. Of 100,000 to 150,000 clones listed, around 89% were seen once; the top ten hold less than 5.5%. Sequencing used peripheral blood. The receptors derive from a man in his 60s with COVID-19, enrolled during active disease.

The chain is built from TRBV6-2 or TRBV6-3 and TRBJ1-2, with D uncertain. V gave up 4 bases and J gave up 4 bases, with 10 bases separating them. CDR1 MNHEY and CDR2 SVGEGT come from the germline V gene. The CDR3 is made up of 13 amino acids. CDR3 sequence reads: CASSSPSFYGYTF. DNA of the CDR3: TGTGCCAGCAGTTCCCCCTCCTTCTATGGCTACACCTTC.

The V call is TRBV18, the J call TRBJ1-5; D is uncertain. The CDR3 length is 13 residues. Germline-derived CDR1 and CDR2 are KGHSH and LQKENI. The V end was cut by 2 bases, the J end by 3 bases, with 5 bases between. CDR3 sequence: CASSPGPNQPQHF. Written as DNA, the CDR3 is TGTGCCAGCTCACCAGGCCCCAATCAGCCCCAGCATTTT.

V and J are TRBV13 and TRBJ1-5; the D gene is possibly TRBD1 (6 bases). This CDR3 contains 14 residues. The germline gives CDR1 PRHDT, CDR2 FYEKMQ (reference sequence). The germline V and J ends were trimmed by 4 bases and 7 bases, with 14 bases remaining between them. CDR3 loop: CASSSTGYGQPQHF. The CDR3, as DNA: TGTGCCAGCAGCTCGACAGGTTACGGGCAGCCCCAGCATTTT.

The chain couples TRBV30 to TRBJ1-6; TRBD1 might be the D (6 bases). Germline V lookup: CDR1 GTSNPN, CDR2 SVGIG (reference sequence). This CDR3 contains 14 residues. V lost 5 bases and J lost 3, with 11 bases in between. CDR3 sequence: CAWGGTHYNSPLHF. CDR3 DNA: TGTGCCTGGGGAGGGACACACTATAATTCACCCCTCCACTTT.

This sequence joins TRBV12-3 or TRBV12-4 and TRBJ1-6; D perhaps matches TRBD1 (6 bases). There are 13 residues in the CDR3. The ends were cut back, 5 bases at V and 7 bases at J, with 9 bases in the middle. CDR3 in amino acids: CASSRQENSPLHF. DNA of the CDR3: TGTGCCAGCAGTCGACAGGAAAATTCACCCCTCCACTTT.

J is TRBJ2-7 and V is TRBV19; a weak D match, TRBD1 (5 bases). Germline V lookup: CDR1 LNHDA, CDR2 SQIVND (reference sequence). The CDR3 has 13 amino acids. Trimming took off 6 bases at V and 3 bases at J, with 12 bases between the two ends. The CDR3 spells CASSPTVGYEQYF. The CDR3 DNA follows: TGTGCCAGTAGCCCGACAGTTGGCTACGAGCAGTACTTC. Together with reference TRBV19 and TRBJ2-7, the CDR3 gives the full variable domain: DGGITQSPKYLFRKEGQNVTLSCEQNLNHDAMYWYRQDPGQGLRLIYYSQIVNDFQKGDIAEGYSVSREKKESFPLTVTSAQKNPTAFYLCASSPTVGYEQYFGPGTRLTVT.

The chain carries TRBV12-3 or TRBV12-4 and TRBJ1-1, with TRBD1 as a possible D gene (5 bases). The CDR3 length is 12 residues. V lost 3 bases and J 8 bases, leaving 10 bases between the germline ends. CDR3 protein: CASSFNTGEAFF. The CDR3 DNA sequence: TGTGCCAGCAGTTTCAATACAGGCGAAGCTTTCTTT.

CDR3 DNA sequence: TGTGCCAGCAGCTCCGAGGGGGATGGTGAAAAACTGTTTTTT. Translation: CASSSEGDGEKLFF. The chain recombines TRBV7-8 with TRBJ1-4, with D perhaps TRBD1 (6 bases). V was trimmed by 4 bases and J by 7 bases, leaving 13 bases between them. This CDR3 has 14 residues. Germline CDR1 reads SGHVS; CDR2 reads FQNEAQ.

The gene calls are TRBV30 and TRBJ2-7; TRBD1 aligns across 10 bases. CDR3 length equals 15 residues. Germline CDR1 reads GTSNPN; CDR2 reads SVGIG (reference sequence). V shed 2 bases and J 2 bases; nucleotides not matched to a gene: 6. CDR3 bases: TGTGCCTGGAGTCCTCGGACAGGGGGTCCCTACGAGCAGTACTTC. It codes for CAWSPRTGGPYEQYF.

The rearrangement joins TRBV5-1 to TRBJ1-1, with 7 positions matching TRBD1. J was trimmed by 1 base and V by 3 bases; bases with no gene match: 6. The CDR3 is 15 residues long. CDR1 and CDR2 from the germline V gene are SGHRS and YFSETQ. The CDR3 DNA reads as TGCGCCAGCAGCTCTACCGGGACAGAGAACACTGAAGCTTTCTTT. It translates to CASSSTGTENTEAFF.

This clone was observed once. The V call is TRBV30, the J call TRBJ2-7, with 10 bases fitting TRBD2. After removal of 4 bases from V and 4 bases from J, the junction contained 7 bases not matched to a gene. Germline V gives CDR1 GTSNPN, CDR2 SVGIG (reference sequence). The CDR3 spans 14 residues. CDR3 in amino acids: CAWKSGGATYEQYF. In DNA form, the CDR3 reads TGTGCCTGGAAAAGCGGGGGGGCCACATACGAGCAGTACTTC.

The CDR3 DNA is TGTGCAAGTCCCCAGGCAGTGAGCTCCTACGAGCAGTACTTC. This encodes CASPQAVSSYEQYF. The V and J genes are TRBV12-2 and TRBJ2-7; the D call TRBD1 from the table was never checked on the DNA. TRBV12-2 constitutes a pseudogene. The CDR3 totals 14 residues.